This TCR beta chain was obtained from a study of Tregs in tolerant kidney transplant recipients (dated by TCRdb to about 2019). Study-wide context: The study applied TCRbeta sequencing to find donor-specific regulatory T cells before combined kidney and bone marrow transplantation and then followed those same cells after transplant. In a few healthy controls, several methods of expanding Tregs specific for an allogeneic donor were compared by TCRbeta repertoire sequencing.

Paper-wide results and their limitations: Although technical replication error seemed to be minimal, the question of biological reproducibility was not addressed directly. Expanding Tregs with activated donor B cells appeared to identify the most biologically relevant and donor-specific TCRbeta repertoire. The study was limited by small patient numbers, and the findings need validation in larger populations and under other immunosuppression protocols.

Thawed PBMCs were FACS-sorted into unstimulated Tregs (CD4+CD25+CD127-), CD4+ non-Tregs (CD4+CD25-), CD4 cells and CD8 cells. Blood from healthy controls was obtained either from healthy volunteers or as purchased buffy coats. Healthy control blood was processed to PBMCs with a Ficoll density gradient and then cryopreserved, whereas patient PBMCs were collected both before and after transplant. Genomic DNA was extracted from sorted cells with the QIAGEN DNeasy Blood and Tissue Kit for TCRbeta CDR3 sequencing. High-throughput TCRbeta CDR3 sequencing, which included PCR amplification with bias correction and internal controls, was done commercially through immunoSEQ. The original methods were these. Unique productive TCRbeta sequences were defined by CDR3 nucleotide sequence when primers matched and otherwise by CDR3 amino acid sequence together with Vbeta and Jbeta genes. As a correction for sorting error, sequences shared between sorted populations at a frequency ratio of 2:1 or less were discarded, and the remaining shared sequences were assigned to the higher population. A sequence counted as donor-reactive if, in CFSE-low cells, the sequence had a frequency of at least 0.01% and was expanded at least 5-fold compared with unstimulated cells. Repertoire divergence was quantified by Jensen-Shannon divergence calculated from the top 100 TCRbeta sequences ranked by frequency. For samples with multiple sequencing runs, sorting error was corrected separately for each run before the runs were pooled. TCRdb stores this immuneACCESS table with in-frame sequences only. Part of the clones is absent; in the studies checked, under half of the shortfall reflects unresolved V genes, and no reason is known for the rest. V, J and clone size were drawn from that table, and D and trimming were deduced from the DNA. This sample is represented by 240,000 or so clones; around 82% of them were singletons. Less than 0.75% of the sample is in the top ten clones.

Concerning this clone: Its antigen is unknown. Qualities for individual bases were not recorded, and no much larger clone is one base off.

Germline trimming: 3 bases from V, 7 bases from J; junction bases outside gene matches: 5. The germline V gene yields SNHLY for CDR1 and FYNNEI for CDR2. The CDR3, cysteine through phenylalanine, is 13 amino acids long. The kept DNA is CDR3 alone, 39 bases in frame from the first base. This clonotype was sampled from a human donor in good health. Sequenced material: CD4+ T cells from blood. This sequence uses TRBV2 and TRBJ1-2; the junction holds 7 bases that match TRBD1. The nucleotides are TGTGCCAGCAGTGAGGAGGGGGCAAGTGGCTACACCTTC. Translated, this is CASSEEGASGYTF.